The present T cell receptor (beta chain) was sequenced within a study of blood T cell repertoires in COVID-19. Turning to the study itself: The study drew acute and convalescent COVID-19 samples from the United States, Italy and Spain. Sample material is recorded as cDNA or gDNA derived from T cells, B-cell-depleted T cells, or PBMCs.

Per the study methods: For nucleated cells, counts were estimated from reference gene primer amplification. The data were produced by immunoSEQ multiplex PCR, yet TCRdb's version contains in-frame clones alone and is incomplete. V and J calls and clone size are as listed in that table; D and trimming were resolved from the DNA. Of 150,000 to 200,000 clones listed, about four fifths were seen once; the top ten hold 6.9%. J gave up 3 bases and V 5 bases, and 7 bases lay outside the gene matches. The CDR3 covers 15 residues. Per the germline V gene, CDR1 is SGHAT and CDR2 is FQDESV (reference sequence).

The sequence was collected from a man in his sixties with acute or convalescent COVID-19. The chain joins TRBV11-1 to TRBJ1-2; TRBD1 matches at 9 bases. Sequenced material: peripheral blood. Here the CDR3 reads CASSPGDRVYYGYTF. The CDR3 region has the DNA TGTGCCAGCAGCCCCGGGGACAGGGTCTACTATGGCTACACCTTC. The full variable domain, its missing parts supplied by reference TRBV11-1 and TRBJ1-2, is EAEVAQSPRYKITEKSQAVAFWCDPISGHATLYWYRQILGQGPELLVQFQDESVVDDSQLPKDRFSAERLKGVDSTLKIQPAELGDSAMYLCASSPGDRVYYGYTFGSGTRLTVV.